This T cell receptor beta chain was observed in a study of CD8+CD57+ T cells in acquired aplastic anemia. Overall study context: Mean yield of DNA from sorted CD4+ and CD8+ cells was approximately 3 ug.

Trimming cost V 2 bases and J 1 base, with 11 bases left between them. The CDR3 is 15 residues long. The germline V gene has CDR1 SGHTA and CDR2 FQGNSA. Patients selected for sequencing had displayed CD8+CD57+ cell expansion by flow cytometry. According to the study, genomic DNA was the template for TCR beta VDJ and CDR3 profiling. TCRdb reprocessed the reads via MiXCR and lists one record per CDR3 protein. The sample shows 450,000 to 550,000 distinct CDR3 sequences, around 30% of them seen only once. The rearrangement links TRBV7-2 to TRBJ2-5, with D perhaps TRBD2 (5 bases). Material: sorted CD4+, CD8+, or CD8+CD57+ T cells (not recorded which) from PBMCs. This TCR came from a human donor with aplastic anemia. The CDR3 coding sequence is TGTGCCAGCAGCTTATCCTCAGCGGTCCAAGAGACCCAGTACTTC. Protein product: CASSLSSAVQETQYF.